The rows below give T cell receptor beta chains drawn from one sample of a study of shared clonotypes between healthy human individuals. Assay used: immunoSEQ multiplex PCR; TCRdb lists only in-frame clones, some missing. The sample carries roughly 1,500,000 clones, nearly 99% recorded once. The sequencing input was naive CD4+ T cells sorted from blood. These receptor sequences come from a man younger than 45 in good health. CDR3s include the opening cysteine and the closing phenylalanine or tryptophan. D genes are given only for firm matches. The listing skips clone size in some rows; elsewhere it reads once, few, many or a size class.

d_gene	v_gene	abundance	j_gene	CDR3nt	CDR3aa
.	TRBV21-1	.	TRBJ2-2	TGTGCCAGCAGCAAGTCACTTCCGACCCGAAACACCGGGGAGCTGTTTTTT	CASSKSLPTRNTGELFF
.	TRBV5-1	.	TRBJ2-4	TGCGCCAGCAGCTTCGCCCCCGGCGAGGCAGGAAACATTCAGTACTTC	CASSFAPGEAGNIQYF
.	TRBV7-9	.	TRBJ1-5	TGTGCCAGCAGTATACAGGGCCGGCAGCCCCAGCATTTT	CASSIQGRQPQHF
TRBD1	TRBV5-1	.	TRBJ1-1	TGCGCCAGCAGAAAGGGACAGGAGAACACTGAAGCTTTCTTT	CASRKGQENTEAFF
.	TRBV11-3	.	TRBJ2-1	TGTGCCAGCAGCTTAGTTGTGGGCGAGCAGTTCTTC	CASSLVVGEQFF
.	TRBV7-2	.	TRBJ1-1	TGTGCCAGCAGCTTAGCGCTCGGGAACACTGAAGCTTTCTTT	CASSLALGNTEAFF
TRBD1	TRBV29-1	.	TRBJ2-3	TGCAGCGGTGGGTCGGGACAGGCCGTTGATACGCAGTATTTT	CSGGSGQAVDTQYF
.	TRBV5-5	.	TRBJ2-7	TGTGCCAGCAGCTTGTCCGGCAGGCGCGAGCAGTACTTC	CASSLSGRREQYF
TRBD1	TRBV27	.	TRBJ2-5	TGTGCCAGCAGTTCGCATGACAGGGGGTTAAAGACCCAGTACTTC	CASSSHDRGLKTQYF
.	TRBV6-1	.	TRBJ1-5	TGTGCCAGCAGTGAACCCCTCCCTAGTTATCAGCCCCAGCATTTT	CASSEPLPSYQPQHF
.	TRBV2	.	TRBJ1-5	TGTGCCAGCAGTGCGCTACAAGATGGCAATCAGCCCCAGCATTTT	CASSALQDGNQPQHF
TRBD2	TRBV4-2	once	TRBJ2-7	TGTGCCAGCAGCCATGGGGCTAGCGGGAGCGAGCAGTACTTC	CASSHGASGSEQYF
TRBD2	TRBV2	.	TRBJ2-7	TGTGCCAGCAGCCCGGGACTAGCGGGAGTACGAGAGCAGTACTTC	CASSPGLAGVREQYF
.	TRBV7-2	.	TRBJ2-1	TGTGCCAGCAGCTCGCTAGCTAGCTCCTACAATGAGCAGTTCTTC	CASSSLASSYNEQFF
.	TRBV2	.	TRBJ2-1	TGTGCCAGCGGGCCCGGTCTTTCCTACAATGAGCAGTTCTTC	CASGPGLSYNEQFF
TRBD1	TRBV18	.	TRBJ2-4	TGTGCCAGCGACGGGACAGGGGGCGCGGCCAAAAACATTCAGTACTTC	CASDGTGGAAKNIQYF
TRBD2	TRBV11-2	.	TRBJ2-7	TGTGCCAGCAGCCCGGGACTTATAACGGGGGGGCAGTACTTC	CASSPGLITGGQYF
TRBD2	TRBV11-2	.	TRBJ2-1	TGTGCCAGCAGCCGTCCCGGGACTAGCGGGAGTAATGAGCAGTTCTTC	CASSRPGTSGSNEQFF
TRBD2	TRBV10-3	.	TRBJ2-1	TGTGCCATCACTAAGACTAGCGGGGTGAGGTACAATGAGCAGTTCTTC	CAITKTSGVRYNEQFF
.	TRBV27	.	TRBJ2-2	TGTGCCAGCGGACCATCCTCCGGCGGCACCGGGGAGCTGTTTTTT	CASGPSSGGTGELFF
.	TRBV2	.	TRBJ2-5	TGTGCCAGCAGGGACGTAGTAGAGACCCAGTACTTC	CASRDVVETQYF
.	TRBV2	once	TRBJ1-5	TGTGCCAGCAAAAGACCCGGGTCACAAAAACGTAGCAATCAGCCCCAGCATTTT	CASKRPGSQKRSNQPQHF
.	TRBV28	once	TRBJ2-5	TGTGCCAGCAGTTTAGTATCGAAGACCCAGTACTTC	CASSLVSKTQYF
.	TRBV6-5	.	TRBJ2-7	TGTGCCAGCAGTTCCCTAGGAGGGGCTGCCTACGAGCAGTACTTC	CASSSLGGAAYEQYF
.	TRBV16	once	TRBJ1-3	TGTGCCAGCAGCCGGATCAGGTCGCTCTCTGGAAACACCATATATTTT	CASSRIRSLSGNTIYF
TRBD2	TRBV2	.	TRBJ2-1	TGTGCCAGCAGTGTCGGGAGGCCCGACTACAATGAGCAGTTCTTC	CASSVGRPDYNEQFF
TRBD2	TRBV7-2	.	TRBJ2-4	TGTGCCAGCAGCTTAGGATGGCTAGCGGGGACTCTAGCCAAAAACATTCAGTACTTC	CASSLGWLAGTLAKNIQYF
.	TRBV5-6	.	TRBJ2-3	TGTGCCAGCAGCGACAGGACAGATACGCAGTATTTT	CASSDRTDTQYF
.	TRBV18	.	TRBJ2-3	TGTGCCAGCTCACCGATTAGCGGCCCTGTTGCAGATACGCAGTATTTT	CASSPISGPVADTQYF
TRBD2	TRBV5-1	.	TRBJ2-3	TGCGCCAGCAGCCCGGGACTAGCGGGCACAGATACGCAGTATTTT	CASSPGLAGTDTQYF
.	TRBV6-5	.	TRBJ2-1	TGTGCCAGCAGTTCGACGGGAAATGAGCAGTTCTTC	CASSSTGNEQFF
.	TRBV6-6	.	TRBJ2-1	TGTGCCAGCAGGCCGGAGAGCTCCTACAATGAGCAGTTCTTC	CASRPESSYNEQFF
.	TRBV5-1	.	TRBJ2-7	TGCGCCAGCAGTCTCAGGGGAGGAAACTACGAGCAGTACTTC	CASSLRGGNYEQYF
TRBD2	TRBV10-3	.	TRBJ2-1	TGTGCCATCAGTGGTGAACTAGCGGGAGGTATTAATGAGCAGTTCTTC	CAISGELAGGINEQFF
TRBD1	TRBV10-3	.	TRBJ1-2	TGTGCCATCAGTGACTTACAGGGGGCCGGCTATGGCTACACCTTC	CAISDLQGAGYGYTF
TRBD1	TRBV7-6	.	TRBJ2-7	TGTGCCAGCAGCTTTGTCCCGGGACAGTCGGGCGAGCAGTACTTC	CASSFVPGQSGEQYF
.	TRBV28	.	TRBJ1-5	TGTGCCAGCAGTTTAGGAGGGGCTGGATTCCAGCCCCAGCATTTT	CASSLGGAGFQPQHF
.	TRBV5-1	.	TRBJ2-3	TGCGCCAGCAGCTCCCGGAGCATCACAGATACGCAGTATTTT	CASSSRSITDTQYF
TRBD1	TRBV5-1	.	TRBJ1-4	TGCGCCAGCAGCTCTACAGGGGGGGACGAAAAACTGTTTTTT	CASSSTGGDEKLFF
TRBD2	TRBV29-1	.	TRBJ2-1	TGCAGCGGTAGCGGGAGGGCCCGCAATGAGCAGTTCTTC	CSGSGRARNEQFF
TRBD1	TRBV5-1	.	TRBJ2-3	TGCGCCAGCAGCTCCTACGGGGACAGGGGCACAGATACGCAGTATTTT	CASSSYGDRGTDTQYF
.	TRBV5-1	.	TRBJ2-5	TGCGCCAGCAGCTTGGGAGCGGTCCAAGAGACCCAGTACTTC	CASSLGAVQETQYF
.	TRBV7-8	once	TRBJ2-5	TGTGCCAGCAGTGACTTGATTCGTCGGGAGACCCAGTACTTC	CASSDLIRRETQYF
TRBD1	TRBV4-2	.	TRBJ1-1	TGTGCCAGCAGCCTACCGGGACAGGGTGCTTTCTTT	CASSLPGQGAFF
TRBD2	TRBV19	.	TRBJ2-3	TGTGCCAGTAGTACTAGCGGGAGTGATACGCAGTATTTT	CASSTSGSDTQYF
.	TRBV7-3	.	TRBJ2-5	TGTGCCAGCAGCCCGTTAGGGCGAGAGACCCAGTACTTC	CASSPLGRETQYF
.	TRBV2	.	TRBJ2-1	TGTGCCAGCAGCGAGTACAGGGAATACAATGAGCAGTTCTTC	CASSEYREYNEQFF
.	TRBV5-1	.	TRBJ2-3	TGCGCCAGCAGACCCGGGGTTGCAGATACGCAGTATTTT	CASRPGVADTQYF
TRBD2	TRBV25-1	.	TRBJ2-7	TGTGCCAGCAGTGTAGAACTAGCGGTCTACGAGCAGTACTTC	CASSVELAVYEQYF
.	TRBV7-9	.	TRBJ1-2	TGTGCCAGCAGCCCCATATCTATGGTTGGCTACACCTTC	CASSPISMVGYTF
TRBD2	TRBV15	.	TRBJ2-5	TGTGCCACCAGCAGAGATTTTAGTGGTTTTGGAGCCAGCGGGAGTGAGACCCAGTACTTC	CATSRDFSGFGASGSETQYF
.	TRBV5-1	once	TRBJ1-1	TGCGCCAGCAGCTACGAATCGAGGACTGAAGCTTTCTTT	CASSYESRTEAFF
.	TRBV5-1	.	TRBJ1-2	TGCGCCAGCAGCTCACAGGGTCTGGATGGCTACACCTTC	CASSSQGLDGYTF
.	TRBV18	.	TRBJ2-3	TGTGCCAGCTCACCTGGCACAGGCATTGATACGCAGTATTTT	CASSPGTGIDTQYF
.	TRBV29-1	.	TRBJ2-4	TGCAGCGTTGAAGCTCTGGGCAACATTCAGTACTTC	CSVEALGNIQYF
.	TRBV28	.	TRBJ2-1	TGTGCCAGCATCACCACCGGGACTCCGACCTTCAATGAGCAGTTCTTC	CASITTGTPTFNEQFF
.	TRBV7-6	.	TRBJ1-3	TGTGCCAGCAGCCCCCACCGGGAATCCCTCTTTCCGGGAAACACCATATATTTT	CASSPHRESLFPGNTIYF
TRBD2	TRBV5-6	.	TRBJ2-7	TGTGCCAGCAGCTTGGGGGCTAGCGGCCTCTACGAGCAGTACTTC	CASSLGASGLYEQYF
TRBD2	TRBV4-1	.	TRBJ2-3	TGCGCCAGCAGGCGACTTAGCGGGAGGGCGACAGATACGCAGTATTTT	CASRRLSGRATDTQYF